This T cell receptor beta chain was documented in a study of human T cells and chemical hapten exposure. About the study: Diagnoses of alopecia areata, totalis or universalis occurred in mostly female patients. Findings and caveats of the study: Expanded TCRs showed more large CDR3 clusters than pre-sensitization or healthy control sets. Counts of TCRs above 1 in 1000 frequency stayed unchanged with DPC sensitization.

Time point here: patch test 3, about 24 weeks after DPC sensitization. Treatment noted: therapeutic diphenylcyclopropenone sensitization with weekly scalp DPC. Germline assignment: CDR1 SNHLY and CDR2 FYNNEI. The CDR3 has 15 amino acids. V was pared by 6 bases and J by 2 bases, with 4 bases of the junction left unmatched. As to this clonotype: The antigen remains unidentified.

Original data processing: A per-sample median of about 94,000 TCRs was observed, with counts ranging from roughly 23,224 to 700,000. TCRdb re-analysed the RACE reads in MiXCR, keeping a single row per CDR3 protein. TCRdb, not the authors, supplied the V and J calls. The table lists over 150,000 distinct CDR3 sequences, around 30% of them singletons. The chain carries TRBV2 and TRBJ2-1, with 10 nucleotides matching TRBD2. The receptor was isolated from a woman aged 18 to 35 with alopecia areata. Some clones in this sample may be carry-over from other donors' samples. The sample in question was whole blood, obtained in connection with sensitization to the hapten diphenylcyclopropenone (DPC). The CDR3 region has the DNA TGTGCCAGCAGACCAAGCGGGGGGGCCTACAATGAGCAGTTCTTC. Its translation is CASRPSGGAYNEQFF.